These 13 T cell receptor beta chains share one sample of origin, sequenced in a study of blood T cell repertoires in COVID-19 (dated by TCRdb to about 2020). The library was built by means of the immunoSEQ multiplex PCR assay. TCRdb retrieved this table from immuneACCESS and kept in-frame rearrangements only. Not all clones are present; in checked studies, unresolved V genes account for under half, and no reason is known for the remainder. The sample table records hundreds of thousands of clones; roughly 90% of these occur just once. Clones ranked in the top ten supply roughly 2.6% of the sample. Sequencing was performed on PBMCs or T cells enriched from blood (not recorded which). These receptors all stem from a man aged 60-69 years who had recovered from COVID-19.

V and J are TRBV13 and TRBJ2-3; 8 positions agree with TRBD2. The CDR3 length is 16 residues. CDR1 and CDR2 from the germline V gene are PRHDT and FYEKMQ (reference sequence). The V gene end was trimmed by 3 bases and the J gene end by 0 bases; junction bases not matched to a gene: 5. CDR3 in amino acids: CASSLWTSTSTDTQYF. The CDR3 nucleotides read TGTGCCAGCAGCTTGTGGACTAGCACGAGCACAGATACGCAGTATTTT.

The V gene is TRBV7-8, the J gene TRBJ2-7; TRBD2 might be the D (6 bases). V lost 1 base, J lost 5 bases, and 21 bases lay in between. CDR1 is SGHVS and CDR2 is FQNEAQ in the germline V gene. This CDR3 has 17 residues. CDR3 protein: CASSLEALRTTLNEQYF. The CDR3, as DNA: TGTGCCAGCAGCTTAGAAGCCCTTCGGACTACTCTCAACGAGCAGTACTTC.

J is TRBJ2-3 and V is TRBV4-3, with a tentative D call TRBD2 (6 bases). Per the germline V gene, CDR1 is LGHNA and CDR2 is YSLEER. The CDR3 covers 19 residues. The ends were cut back, 0 bases at V and 0 bases at J, with 19 bases in the middle. The CDR3 DNA follows: TGCGCCAGCAGCCAAGATTTAGCCCGAGGCGGGGCTAGCACAGATACGCAGTATTTT. Translating it yields CASSQDLARGGASTDTQYF.

This clone was recorded once. The rearrangement joins TRBV4-2 to TRBJ1-1, with 10 bases identical to TRBD1. J was trimmed by 0 bases and V by 7 bases; bases with no gene match: 5. There are 15 residues in the CDR3. CDR1 is LGHNA, CDR2 YNFKEQ, per germline. The CDR3 DNA follows: TGTGCCAGCACCCGACAGGGGGCGGTGAACACTGAAGCTTTCTTT. It codes for CASTRQGAVNTEAFF.

The genes are TRBV3-1 (or the pseudogene TRBV3-2) and TRBJ1-1, with 7 nucleotides matching TRBD1. The CDR3 extends over 12 amino acids. Germline assignment: CDR1 LGHDT and CDR2 YNNKEL (reference sequence). V trimming: 10 bases; J trimming: 6 bases; junction bases outside the gene matches: 8. CDR3 amino acids: CATKQGSSEAFF. The CDR3, as DNA: TGTGCCACCAAACAGGGGTCTTCTGAAGCTTTCTTT.

CDR3 region: CASSLGAYGYTF. DNA for the CDR3: TGTGCCAGCAGCTTAGGGGCCTATGGCTACACCTTC. The chain employs TRBV7-9 and TRBJ1-2; D is unresolved. Germline V gives CDR1 SEHNR, CDR2 FQNEAQ (reference sequence). V was cut by 1 base and J by 4 bases, with 4 bases left in between. The CDR3 extends over 12 amino acids.

This clone was detected only once. This chain joins TRBV29-1 and TRBJ1-1; 8 bases align to TRBD1. CDR1 and CDR2 (germline): SQVTM, ANQGSEA. CDR3 length: 15 amino acids. V shed 7 bases and J 1 base; nucleotides not matched to a gene: 11. The CDR3 DNA follows: TGCAGCGGGGGGGACAGGAGTCTTGGGAACACTGAAGCTTTCTTT. This sequence encodes CSGGDRSLGNTEAFF.

This chain links TRBV4-3 with TRBJ1-4; D possibly corresponds to TRBD1 (5 bases). The germline V gene encodes CDR1 LGHNA and CDR2 YSLEER. V was clipped by 1 base and J by 4 bases, with 13 bases between them. The CDR3 sequence is 16 residues long. This chain's CDR3 is CASSQGLGLRNEKLFF. In nucleotides, the CDR3 is TGCGCCAGCAGCCAAGGGCTGGGACTCCGTAATGAAAAACTGTTTTTT.

The V and J genes are TRBV7-9 and TRBJ2-2; 11 bases match TRBD2. Looked up from germline, CDR1 is SEHNR and CDR2 is FQNEAQ (reference sequence). This CDR3 is built from 17 residues. V gave up 2 bases and J gave up 7 bases; unmatched junction bases: 9. CDR3 sequence: CASSLLSGRAGGGELFF. CDR3 coding DNA: TGTGCCAGCAGCTTACTTAGCGGGAGGGCCGGAGGCGGGGAGCTGTTTTTT.

The chain has TRBV5-4 and TRBJ1-2, with 10 bases lining up with TRBD1. The length of the CDR3 is 15 residues. Germline trimming cut 3 bases from V and 2 bases from J; bases unmatched to any gene: 4. Germline loops: CDR1 SGHNT, CDR2 YYREEE (reference sequence). The CDR3 loop is CASSWRGQGNYGYTF. Written as DNA, the CDR3 is TGTGCCAGCAGCTGGAGGGGACAGGGGAACTATGGCTACACCTTC. The full variable domain, in which reference TRBV5-4 and TRBJ1-2 provide the parts outside the CDR3, is ETGVTQSPTHLIKTRGQQVTLRCSSQSGHNTVSWYQQALGQGPQFIFQYYREEENGRGNFPPRFSGLQFPNYSSELNVNALELDDSALYLCASSWRGQGNYGYTFGSGTRLTVV.

This clone showed up just once. The V gene is TRBV10-3, the J gene TRBJ1-5; D is unclear. The CDR3 spans 13 residues. Germline assignment: CDR1 ENHRY and CDR2 SYGVKD. Trimming cost V 0 bases and J 4 bases, with 4 bases left between them. The CDR3 here is CAISESQNQPQHF. In nucleotides, the CDR3 is TGTGCCATCAGTGAGTCTCAAAATCAGCCCCAGCATTTT.

The chain combines TRBV5-4 with TRBJ1-6; D perhaps matches TRBD1 (5 bases). The germline V gene has CDR1 SGHNT and CDR2 YYREEE (reference sequence). This CDR3 spans 16 amino acids. V lost 3 bases to trimming and J lost 11 bases, with 21 bases between them. CDR3 coding DNA: TGTGCCAGCAGCTCCCGGGTCCAGGGCAGTAGTCCACCCCTCCACTTT. Amino acid sequence: CASSSRVQGSSPPLHF.

The V gene is TRBV19, the J gene TRBJ2-4; possibly TRBD1 for D (6 bases). The V end was cut by 6 bases, the J end by 7 bases, with 19 bases between. CDR1 and CDR2 from the germline V gene are LNHDA and SQIVND (reference sequence). This CDR3 region has 15 residues. CDR3 sequence reads: CASSPLGTLGNIQYF. In DNA form, the CDR3 reads TGTGCCAGTAGCCCCCTAGGGACATTGGGGAACATTCAGTACTTC.